A selection of T cell receptor beta chains follows, all from one sample in a study of cytomegalovirus exposure and HLA in healthy donors. Sequenced by immunoSEQ multiplex PCR; TCRdb stores in-frame clones only, minus some. The repertoire consists of some 87,000 clones, with over 75% occurring once and the leading ten covering approximately 7.4%. The sequenced sample consisted of PBMCs. All receptors derive from a man in his fifties in good health and CMV-seropositive. CDR3s include the opening cysteine and the closing phenylalanine or tryptophan. Fields, in order: CDR3 DNA, CDR3 protein, J gene, V gene, D gene, clone size. D genes are given only for firm matches. Size is stated for part of the rows, as once, few or many counts, or as a class when the clone is expanded.

CDR3nt: TGTGCCAGCAGGCCTAGCGGGGGCGTCGCCACAGATACGCAGTATTTT
CDR3aa: CASRPSGGVATDTQYF
j_gene: TRBJ2-3
v_gene: TRBV28
d_gene: TRBD2
abundance: .

CDR3nt: TGTGCCAGCAGTTTAACACTAGCGGGGGGGCAAGAGACCCAGTACTTC
CDR3aa: CASSLTLAGGQETQYF
j_gene: TRBJ2-5
v_gene: TRBV28
d_gene: TRBD2
abundance: once

CDR3nt: TGTGCCATCACCCCGGACAGGGGCAACACTGAAGCTTTCTTT
CDR3aa: CAITPDRGNTEAFF
j_gene: TRBJ1-1
v_gene: TRBV10-3
d_gene: TRBD1
abundance: medium-sized

CDR3nt: TGTGCCAGCAGCGGGCAGACCTGGACCCAGTACTTC
CDR3aa: CASSGQTWTQYF
j_gene: TRBJ2-5
v_gene: TRBV7-2
d_gene: .
abundance: .

CDR3nt: TGTGCCAGCTCATTATTTCCCGGGACACCGTTGGATTTT
CDR3aa: CASSLFPGTPLDF
j_gene: TRBJ1-5
v_gene: TRBV18
d_gene: .
abundance: once

CDR3nt: TGCGCCAGCCGGGTGGGGGGGAAGGAGCAGTACTTC
CDR3aa: CASRVGGKEQYF
j_gene: TRBJ2-7
v_gene: TRBV5-1
d_gene: TRBD2
abundance: .

CDR3nt: TGTGCCAGCAGTGTTCGGACAGTTGGGTACGGAAACACCATATATTTT
CDR3aa: CASSVRTVGYGNTIYF
j_gene: TRBJ1-3
v_gene: TRBV6-1
d_gene: .
abundance: .

CDR3nt: TGTGCCAGCACTGGTCGCAATCGGGCCTACGAGCAGTACTTC
CDR3aa: CASTGRNRAYEQYF
j_gene: TRBJ2-7
v_gene: TRBV6-4
d_gene: .
abundance: .

CDR3nt: TGTGCCAGCAGTTACCAGTCAGCTGAAGCTTTCTTT
CDR3aa: CASSYQSAEAFF
j_gene: TRBJ1-1
v_gene: TRBV6-5
d_gene: .
abundance: .

CDR3nt: TGCGCCAGCAGCTTCCAGGGGGGCGGGGAGCTGTTTTTT
CDR3aa: CASSFQGGGELFF
j_gene: TRBJ2-2
v_gene: TRBV5-1
d_gene: .
abundance: .

CDR3nt: TGTGCCAGCAGCTTGGGGGAATTGAATCGGGATTCACCCCTCAACTTT
CDR3aa: CASSLGELNRDSPLNF
j_gene: TRBJ1-6
v_gene: TRBV5-6
d_gene: .
abundance: .

CDR3nt: TGTGCCAGCAGCTTGGGACTAGTCTCCAATGAGCAGTTCTTC
CDR3aa: CASSLGLVSNEQFF
j_gene: TRBJ2-1
v_gene: TRBV7-9
d_gene: TRBD2
abundance: .

CDR3nt: TGTGCCAGCAGACTAGCGGCCTCCAAAAACATTCAGTACTTC
CDR3aa: CASRLAASKNIQYF
j_gene: TRBJ2-4
v_gene: TRBV6-5
d_gene: TRBD2
abundance: .

CDR3nt: TGTGCCAGTAGTATACCCCGGGCTGGGAGCTCCTATAATTCACCCCTCAACTTT
CDR3aa: CASSIPRAGSSYNSPLNF
j_gene: TRBJ1-6
v_gene: TRBV19
d_gene: .
abundance: .

CDR3nt: TGTGCCAGTAGCCCGACTGCAACAGATACGCAGTATTTT
CDR3aa: CASSPTATDTQYF
j_gene: TRBJ2-3
v_gene: TRBV19
d_gene: .
abundance: .

CDR3nt: TGTGCCAGCAGTGAAGCTAGCGGGGGTGGAGATACGCAGTATTTT
CDR3aa: CASSEASGGGDTQYF
j_gene: TRBJ2-3
v_gene: TRBV6-1
d_gene: TRBD2
abundance: once

CDR3nt: TGTGCCAGCAGTCAAACAGGGGTGAAGGCCGGGGAGCTGTTTTTT
CDR3aa: CASSQTGVKAGELFF
j_gene: TRBJ2-2
v_gene: TRBV6-5
d_gene: TRBD1
abundance: .

CDR3nt: TGTGCCAGCACCACGGTCGGGGTAGCGGGCTACGAGCAGTACTTC
CDR3aa: CASTTVGVAGYEQYF
j_gene: TRBJ2-7
v_gene: TRBV6-6
d_gene: TRBD2
abundance: once

CDR3nt: TGCAGTGCCACTAGGGCGGGGTTCTACACCTTC
CDR3aa: CSATRAGFYTF
j_gene: TRBJ1-2
v_gene: TRBV20-1
d_gene: .
abundance: .

CDR3nt: TGTGCCAGCTCACCACCTAGCGGGGGGGCCAATGAGCAGTTCTTC
CDR3aa: CASSPPSGGANEQFF
j_gene: TRBJ2-1
v_gene: TRBV18
d_gene: TRBD2
abundance: once

CDR3nt: TGTGCCTGGAGAGGACAGGCTAATTCACCCCTCCACTTT
CDR3aa: CAWRGQANSPLHF
j_gene: TRBJ1-6
v_gene: TRBV30
d_gene: TRBD1
abundance: .

CDR3nt: TGTGCCAGCAGTACTCGAAGGGAGGGGGTTGGTGCTTTCTTT
CDR3aa: CASSTRREGVGAFF
j_gene: TRBJ1-1
v_gene: TRBV28
d_gene: .
abundance: .

CDR3nt: TGTGCCAGCAGCTTAGATCTAGCGGGGGATAATGAGCAGTTCTTC
CDR3aa: CASSLDLAGDNEQFF
j_gene: TRBJ2-1
v_gene: TRBV13
d_gene: TRBD2
abundance: .

CDR3nt: TGCGCCAGCAGCCCGAATAATCCTAGCGGGGGATACAATGAGCAGTTCTTC
CDR3aa: CASSPNNPSGGYNEQFF
j_gene: TRBJ2-1
v_gene: TRBV5-1
d_gene: TRBD2
abundance: few

CDR3nt: TGTGCCAGCAGTGCCAACAGGGACGGCGAGACCCAGTACTTC
CDR3aa: CASSANRDGETQYF
j_gene: TRBJ2-5
v_gene: TRBV25-1
d_gene: .
abundance: .

CDR3nt: TGTGCCAGCAGCTTCGGGGGGGACACCGGGGAGCTGTTTTTT
CDR3aa: CASSFGGDTGELFF
j_gene: TRBJ2-2
v_gene: TRBV5-5
d_gene: TRBD2
abundance: once

CDR3nt: TGTGCCTGGAGTCGGGACAGCAGTATGAACACTGAAGCTTTCTTT
CDR3aa: CAWSRDSSMNTEAFF
j_gene: TRBJ1-1
v_gene: TRBV30
d_gene: TRBD1
abundance: .

CDR3nt: TGTGCCAGCAGTCTCACCGGGACAGGGGGCATGTACGAGCAGTACTTC
CDR3aa: CASSLTGTGGMYEQYF
j_gene: TRBJ2-7
v_gene: TRBV28
d_gene: TRBD1
abundance: .

CDR3nt: TGTGCCAGCAGCGCCCGGGAACAGGGGTTCTACGAGCAGTACTTC
CDR3aa: CASSAREQGFYEQYF
j_gene: TRBJ2-7
v_gene: TRBV5-6
d_gene: TRBD1
abundance: .

CDR3nt: TGTGCCACCCTCGCGGGGAGAACTGGGGCCAACGTCCTGACTTTC
CDR3aa: CATLAGRTGANVLTF
j_gene: TRBJ2-6
v_gene: TRBV6-5
d_gene: .
abundance: .

CDR3nt: TGTGCCAGCAGTGCCGGGACAGGGGCCAATCAGCCCCAGCATTTT
CDR3aa: CASSAGTGANQPQHF
j_gene: TRBJ1-5
v_gene: TRBV6-5
d_gene: TRBD1
abundance: .

CDR3nt: TGTGCCATCAGCGGGACAGTTCTTACCGGGGAGCTGTTTTTT
CDR3aa: CAISGTVLTGELFF
j_gene: TRBJ2-2
v_gene: TRBV10-3
d_gene: TRBD1
abundance: .

CDR3nt: TGCGCCAGCAGCCAAACAGCCACAGATACGCAGTATTTT
CDR3aa: CASSQTATDTQYF
j_gene: TRBJ2-3
v_gene: TRBV4-1
d_gene: .
abundance: .

CDR3nt: TGTGCCAGCAGCCTGATGGACGGGAGGGACGAGCAGTACTTC
CDR3aa: CASSLMDGRDEQYF
j_gene: TRBJ2-7
v_gene: TRBV7-8
d_gene: TRBD2
abundance: .

CDR3nt: TGCGCCAGCAGCGCGGGACCCAGCTCCTATAATTCACCCCTCCACTTT
CDR3aa: CASSAGPSSYNSPLHF
j_gene: TRBJ1-6
v_gene: TRBV5-1
d_gene: .
abundance: .

CDR3nt: TGTGCCAGCAGTCTGTGGACAGAGAGGGAAAAACTGTTTTTT
CDR3aa: CASSLWTEREKLFF
j_gene: TRBJ1-4
v_gene: TRBV25-1
d_gene: .
abundance: .

CDR3nt: TGTGCCAGCAGTGAAGTGGCATGGAGGATCACTGAAGCTTTCTTT
CDR3aa: CASSEVAWRITEAFF
j_gene: TRBJ1-1
v_gene: TRBV6-1
d_gene: .
abundance: few

CDR3nt: TGTGCCAGCACTGCGGGGGCTCCCTACGAGCAGTACTTC
CDR3aa: CASTAGAPYEQYF
j_gene: TRBJ2-7
v_gene: TRBV6-1
d_gene: .
abundance: .

CDR3nt: TGTGCCAGCTCATACGGACTAGCCGGGGAGACCCAGTACTTC
CDR3aa: CASSYGLAGETQYF
j_gene: TRBJ2-5
v_gene: TRBV18
d_gene: TRBD2
abundance: once

CDR3nt: TGTGCCAGCGGGACAGGGGGAAACTATGGCTACACCTTC
CDR3aa: CASGTGGNYGYTF
j_gene: TRBJ1-2
v_gene: TRBV2
d_gene: TRBD1
abundance: .

CDR3nt: TGTGCCAGCAGCTCGCCAGGGTTGACTGAAGCTTTCTTT
CDR3aa: CASSSPGLTEAFF
j_gene: TRBJ1-1
v_gene: TRBV7-9
d_gene: .
abundance: few

CDR3nt: TGTGCCAGCAGCTCTCGCCATGGGACAGGGGTATCTGAAGCTTTCTTT
CDR3aa: CASSSRHGTGVSEAFF
j_gene: TRBJ1-1
v_gene: TRBV7-8
d_gene: TRBD1
abundance: .

CDR3nt: TGTGCCATCAGTGGTTGGGACAAGAACAATGAGCAGTTCTTC
CDR3aa: CAISGWDKNNEQFF
j_gene: TRBJ2-1
v_gene: TRBV10-3
d_gene: .
abundance: .

CDR3nt: TGCGCCAGCAGGTTGACAGGGTCCGGTGAAAAACTGTTTTTT
CDR3aa: CASRLTGSGEKLFF
j_gene: TRBJ1-4
v_gene: TRBV5-1
d_gene: TRBD1
abundance: .

CDR3nt: TGTGCCGCAGGGGGGAATCAGCCCCAGCATTTT
CDR3aa: CAAGGNQPQHF
j_gene: TRBJ1-5
v_gene: TRBV28
d_gene: TRBD1
abundance: .

CDR3nt: TGTGCCAGCAGCTTAGTGCAGGGGTTTGTTGAAAAACTGTTTTTT
CDR3aa: CASSLVQGFVEKLFF
j_gene: TRBJ1-4
v_gene: TRBV7-9
d_gene: .
abundance: few

CDR3nt: TGTGCCAGCAGCTTAGGGACTAGTTCAGGGACCCAGTACTTC
CDR3aa: CASSLGTSSGTQYF
j_gene: TRBJ2-5
v_gene: TRBV7-9
d_gene: TRBD2
abundance: .

CDR3nt: TGCGCCAGCAGCTTATGGGACAGGTACTCCTACGAGCAGTACTTC
CDR3aa: CASSLWDRYSYEQYF
j_gene: TRBJ2-7
v_gene: TRBV5-1
d_gene: TRBD1
abundance: .

CDR3nt: TGTGCCAGCAGTTTTCGGACTGAAGCTTTCTTT
CDR3aa: CASSFRTEAFF
j_gene: TRBJ1-1
v_gene: TRBV28
d_gene: .
abundance: .

CDR3nt: TGCGCCAGCAGCCCGAGGGAGGGGCAACAGCCCCAGCATTTT
CDR3aa: CASSPREGQQPQHF
j_gene: TRBJ1-5
v_gene: TRBV5-1
d_gene: .
abundance: .